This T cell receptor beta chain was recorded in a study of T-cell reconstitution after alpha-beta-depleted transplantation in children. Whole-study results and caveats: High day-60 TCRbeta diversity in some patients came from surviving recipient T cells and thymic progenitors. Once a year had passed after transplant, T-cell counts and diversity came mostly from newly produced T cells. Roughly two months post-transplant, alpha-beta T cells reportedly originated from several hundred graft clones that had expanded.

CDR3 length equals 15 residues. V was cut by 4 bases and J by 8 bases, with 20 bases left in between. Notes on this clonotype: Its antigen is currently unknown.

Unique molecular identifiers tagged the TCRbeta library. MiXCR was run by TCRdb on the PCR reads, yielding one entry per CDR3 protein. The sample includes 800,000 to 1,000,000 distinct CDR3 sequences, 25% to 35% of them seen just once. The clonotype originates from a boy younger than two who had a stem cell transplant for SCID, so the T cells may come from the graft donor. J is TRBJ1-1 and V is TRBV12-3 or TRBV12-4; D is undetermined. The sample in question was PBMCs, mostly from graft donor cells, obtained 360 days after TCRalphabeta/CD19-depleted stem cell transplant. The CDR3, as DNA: TGTGCCAGCAGTTCAGCGCGGCAGCCCCTGAGGGAAGCTTTCTTT. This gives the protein CASSSARQPLREAFF.